These 19 T cell receptor beta chains were all obtained from the same sample, sequenced in a study of T cell responses to AZD1222 COVID-19 vaccine. The table came from immunoSEQ multiplex PCR; TCRdb's copy has only in-frame clones and leaves some out. The table lists about 150,000 clones, around 91% of them singletons. This specimen was peripheral blood, taken on day 0 of AZD1222 vaccination. Every receptor here comes from an adult in good health.

The chain recombines TRBV7-6 with TRBJ1-3; TRBD1 might be the D (5 bases). Germline V lookup: CDR1 SGHVS, CDR2 FNYEAQ. V lost 4 bases to trimming and J lost 4 bases, with 20 bases between them. The CDR3 is 17 residues long. DNA of the CDR3: TGTGCCAGCAGCTCCTCCCTCCCGGGACCCCTCGGAAACACCATATATTTT. Translated, it gives CASSSSLPGPLGNTIYF.

Here the CDR3 reads CASSFGWNTGELFF. DNA of the CDR3: TGTGCCAGCAGTTTCGGTTGGAACACCGGGGAGCTGTTTTTT. The genes are TRBV28 and TRBJ2-2; D gene ambiguous. Trimming took off 3 bases at V and 1 base at J, with 6 bases between the two ends. Per the germline V gene, CDR1 is MDHEN and CDR2 is SYDVKM. This CDR3 is built from 14 residues.

The V call is TRBV29-1, the J call TRBJ1-1; D is undetermined. CDR1 SQVTM and CDR2 ANQGSEA come from the germline V gene. The CDR3 extends over 11 amino acids. V shed 8 bases and J shed 1 base, with 8 bases lying between them. CDR3 sequence reads: CSSLGNTEAFF. In DNA form, the CDR3 reads TGCAGCTCACTGGGGAACACTGAAGCTTTCTTT.

As for this clone: The same CDR3 can be traced to other DNA sequences in this sample. The rearrangement links TRBV5-4 to TRBJ2-3; TRBD2 might be the D (5 bases). The germline V gene has CDR1 SGHNT and CDR2 YYREEE (reference sequence). V dropped 0 bases and J dropped 0 bases, with 5 bases sitting between them. The CDR3 has 14 amino acids. In DNA, the CDR3 is TGTGCCAGCAGCTTGGGCGGGAGCACAGATACGCAGTATTTT. This codes for CASSLGGSTDTQYF. The variable domain in full, completed from reference TRBV5-4 and TRBJ2-3, reads ETGVTQSPTHLIKTRGQQVTLRCSSQSGHNTVSWYQQALGQGPQFIFQYYREEENGRGNFPPRFSGLQFPNYSSELNVNALELDDSALYLCASSLGGSTDTQYFGPGTRLTVL.

This clone was observed a single time. The chain combines TRBV28 with TRBJ1-5; D gene uncertain. Trimming took 2 bases from V and 0 from J, leaving 11 bases between them. The germline CDR1 and CDR2 sequences are MDHEN and SYDVKM. The CDR3 extends over 16 amino acids. CDR3 amino acids: CASSLARHPSNQPQHF. As DNA, the CDR3 is TGTGCCAGCAGTTTAGCCCGACATCCTAGCAATCAGCCCCAGCATTTT.

This clone appeared a single time. V and J are TRBV25-1 and TRBJ2-5; a weak D match, TRBD1 (5 bases). Germline assignment: CDR1 MGHDK and CDR2 SYGVNS. With 2 bases removed from V and 4 bases from J, the gap between germline ends came to 8 bases. This CDR3 has 13 residues. Here the CDR3 reads CASSEAGLETQYF. DNA for the CDR3: TGTGCCAGCAGTGAAGCAGGGCTAGAGACCCAGTACTTC.

This clone was counted only a few times. The V gene is TRBV6-6, the J gene TRBJ1-1; no reliable D call. Between the trimmed V and J ends, which lost 2 bases and 2 bases, there was a span of 9 bases. The CDR3 is made up of 14 amino acids. Germline lookup yields CDR1 MNHNY and CDR2 SVGAGI (reference sequence). DNA for the CDR3: TGTGCCAGCAGTTACGGGCAGGTTAACACTGAAGCTTTCTTT. Its protein product is CASSYGQVNTEAFF.

This chain joins TRBV6-6 and TRBJ1-5; 8 bases fit TRBD1. Trimming cost V 5 bases and J 5 bases; bases outside gene matches: 14. The germline gives CDR1 MNHNY, CDR2 SVGAGI (reference sequence). The CDR3 is 17 amino acids. The DNA of the CDR3 is TGTGCCAGCAGTCCTGGCGACAGGGGCCGGGGTGATCAGCCCCAGCATTTT. Translated, it gives CASSPGDRGRGDQPQHF.

The rearrangement uses TRBV10-1 and TRBJ1-2, with a possible D match to TRBD1 (5 bases). Germline CDR1 is WNHNN and CDR2 is SYGVQD (reference sequence). Trimming took off 2 bases at V and 8 bases at J, with 15 bases between the two ends. The CDR3 runs 14 residues. CDR3 protein: CASSEGRVIEGYTF. CDR3 in DNA: TGCGCCAGCAGTGAGGGCAGGGTTATCGAGGGCTACACCTTC.

This chain connects TRBV12-3 or TRBV12-4 to TRBJ1-1, with a possible D match to TRBD1 (5 bases). The CDR3 totals 13 residues. Trimming left V 6 bases short and J 1 base short, with 9 bases between. The CDR3 loop reads CASRRQRNTEAFF. CDR3 nucleotide sequence: TGTGCCAGCAGACGACAGCGGAACACTGAAGCTTTCTTT.

The chain is built from TRBV7-6 and TRBJ1-5; no definite D call. The germline V and J ends were trimmed by 5 bases and 0 bases, with 11 bases remaining between them. This CDR3 is built from 15 residues. CDR1 is SGHVS, CDR2 FNYEAQ, per germline. CDR3 residues: CASSPPHHSNQPQHF. The CDR3 bases are TGTGCCAGCAGCCCTCCTCACCATAGCAATCAGCCCCAGCATTTT.

The chain combines TRBV27 with TRBJ2-1; no reliable D call. The V gene lost 7 bases and the J gene lost 0 bases, with 13 bases spanning the gap. This CDR3 has 15 residues. Germline CDR1 reads MNHEY; CDR2 reads SMNVEV (reference sequence). CDR3 residues: CASTYLGSSYNEQFF. CDR3 nucleotide sequence: TGTGCCAGCACCTATTTAGGAAGCTCCTACAATGAGCAGTTCTTC.

The chain combines TRBV28 with TRBJ2-5, with 11 positions matching TRBD1. This CDR3 spans 15 amino acids. The V gene's germline CDR1 is MDHEN and CDR2 SYDVKM. Losses at the gene ends were 5 bases for V and 5 bases for J; bases not matched to a gene: 7. In DNA, the CDR3 is TGTGCCAGCAGTCGGGACAGGGGGGATGGGGAGACCCAGTACTTC. Translating gives CASSRDRGDGETQYF. The full variable domain, rest sourced from reference TRBV28 and TRBJ2-5, is DVKVTQSSRYLVKRTGEKVFLECVQDMDHENMFWYRQDPGLGLRLIYFSYDVKMKEKGDIPEGYSVSREKKERFSLILESASTNQTSMYLCASSRDRGDGETQYFGPGTRLLVL.

This rearrangement joins TRBV6-5 to TRBJ2-7; 10 positions agree with TRBD1. CDR1 is MNHEY and CDR2 is SVGAGI in the germline V gene. This CDR3 spans 14 amino acids. The V and J ends lost 5 bases and 4 bases, in that order; junction bases with no gene match: 5. CDR3 sequence (DNA): TGTGCCAGCAGTCGACAGGGGGCTGGGTACGAGCAGTACTTC. This gives the protein CASSRQGAGYEQYF.

The chain recombines TRBV6-2 or TRBV6-3 with TRBJ2-1, with D unclear. V shed 6 bases and J shed 5 bases, with 17 bases lying between them. In germline, CDR1 is MNHEY, CDR2 SVGEGT. This CDR3 comprises 15 residues. The CDR3 sequence: CASSLDTPQHNEQFF. CDR3 sequence (DNA): TGTGCCAGCAGCCTAGACACCCCCCAACACAATGAGCAGTTCTTC.

This sequence joins TRBV3-1 (or the pseudogene TRBV3-2) and TRBJ1-2; 7 positions agree with TRBD1. Looked up from germline, CDR1 is LGHDT and CDR2 is YNNKEL (reference sequence). The CDR3 extends over 14 amino acids. V lost 1 base, J lost 5 bases, and 4 bases stayed unmatched. The CDR3: CASSQGDRVYGYTF. The CDR3 region has the DNA TGTGCCAGCAGCCAAGGTGACAGGGTGTATGGCTACACCTTC.

In DNA form, the CDR3 reads TGTGCCAGCAGTTCTTTAACCCACATTCAGTACTTC. Encoded protein: CASSSLTHIQYF. This chain links TRBV6-2 or TRBV6-3 with TRBJ2-4; D unclear. V was pared by 4 bases and J by 8 bases, with 9 bases between. The CDR3 loop spans 12 amino acids. Germline CDR1 is MNHEY and CDR2 is SVGEGT.

The genes are TRBV12-3 or TRBV12-4 and TRBJ1-5; D perhaps matches TRBD1 (5 bases). Trimming left V 3 bases short and J 6 bases short, with 9 bases between. This CDR3 has 13 residues. CDR3 DNA sequence: TGTGCCAGCAGTTTCGGGGCTGTTCAGCCCCAGCATTTT. It encodes CASSFGAVQPQHF.

V usage is TRBV7-2 and J usage is TRBJ2-1; no reliable D call. In germline, CDR1 is SGHTA, CDR2 FQGNSA. The length of the CDR3 is 13 residues. The V gene lost 1 base and the J gene lost 9 bases, with 10 bases spanning the gap. CDR3 amino acids: CASSLVGPGEQFF. The DNA of the CDR3 is TGTGCCAGCAGCTTAGTTGGTCCAGGTGAGCAGTTCTTC.